Listed here is a single T cell receptor (beta chain). The data derive from a study of blood T cell repertoires in COVID-19. Background on the study: Acute and convalescent COVID-19 specimens originated in the United States, Italy and Spain.

Per the authors' pipeline: Amplification of reference gene primers was used by the study to estimate nucleated cell counts. Profiled with immunoSEQ multiplex PCR; TCRdb holds only in-frame clones, not every one. Clone size and the V and J calls come from that table; the DNA yielded D and trimming. The data hold 100,000 to 120,000 clones, with more than 80% observed a single time. The sample taken for sequencing was peripheral blood. The sequence came from a woman in her seventies with acute or convalescent COVID-19.

The chain's CDR3 is CASSEAYRGVQGRKKNIQYF. In DNA, the CDR3 is TGTGCCAGCAGTGAAGCCTACAGGGGTGTACAGGGGAGAAAAAAAAACATTCAGTACTTC. The chain has TRBV6-1 and TRBJ2-4; 7 bases are shared with TRBD1. The V segment lost 0 bases and the J segment 4 bases; nucleotides outside the gene matches: 18. CDR1 and CDR2 (germline): MNHNS, SASEGT. The CDR3 is made up of 20 amino acids.